A single sample gave rise to the 8 T cell receptor beta chains below, sequenced in a study of beta chain features in type 1 diabetes. Study results and limitations: Researchers report that Type 1 diabetes patients had moderately but significantly shorter TCRB CDR3s across all four CD4+ subsets.

Since all of the isolated RNA was reverse transcribed, expressed TCRB transcripts were what got sequenced. Sequencing was performed with immunoSEQ multiplex PCR; in TCRdb, only in-frame clones are kept and a portion is missing. The data hold under 300,000 clones, with under 20% observed a single time. No antigens are known for them. The sequencing input was naive CD4+ T cells from blood. Receptor source: a man aged 30 to 39 with type 1 diabetes.

This clone has more than one count but fewer than ten. This rearrangement joins TRBV23-1 to TRBJ2-1; D unresolved. TRBV23-1 is an ORF; its function is uncertain. Trimming stripped 3 bases from V and 7 bases from J, with 1 base between. The CDR3 is 10 residues long. Written as DNA, the CDR3 is TGCGCCAGCAGTCAGAATGAGCAGTTCTTC. Its protein is CASSQNEQFF.

The chain joins TRBV5-1 to TRBJ2-5; D is unclear. CDR1 is SGHRS and CDR2 is YFSETQ in the germline V gene. The ends were cut back, 1 base at V and 1 base at J, with 11 bases in the middle. This CDR3 is 15 amino acids long. The CDR3 bases are TGCGCCAGCAGCTTGAGGACGGGTCTCCAAGAGACCCAGTACTTC. As protein: CASSLRTGLQETQYF. The whole variable domain, remainder taken from reference TRBV5-1 and TRBJ2-5, is KAGVTQTPRYLIKTRGQQVTLSCSPISGHRSVSWYQQTPGQGLQFLFEYFSETQRNKGNFPGRFSGRQFSNSRSEMNVSTLELGDSALYLCASSLRTGLQETQYFGPGTRLLVL.

This clone was detected only a few times. V is TRBV2 and J is TRBJ1-4; D is ambiguous. V was shortened by 3 bases and J by 7 bases, with 0 bases between the two germline ends. The germline gives CDR1 SNHLY, CDR2 FYNNEI. The CDR3 consists of 10 residues. The CDR3 protein is CASSDEKLFF. CDR3 DNA: TGTGCCAGCAGTGATGAAAAACTGTTTTTT.

This clone has a handful of counts. This chain joins TRBV29-1 and TRBJ2-5; 13 nucleotides align to TRBD2. The CDR3 has 15 amino acids. Trimming removed 6 bases from V and 4 bases from J; junction bases left unmatched: 8. Germline CDR1 SQVTM, CDR2 ANQGSEA. The CDR3 DNA sequence: TGCAGCGTAGGGACTAGCGGGAATTTTGTAGAGACCCAGTACTTC. It yields the protein CSVGTSGNFVETQYF.

This clone was detected a few times. CDR3 residues: CASSLGTGASGANVLTF. The CDR3, as DNA: TGTGCCAGCAGTCTCGGGACAGGGGCCTCTGGGGCCAACGTCCTGACTTTC. The chain employs TRBV25-1 and TRBJ2-6, with TRBD1 identical over 10 bases. The CDR3 contains 17 residues. Looked up from germline, CDR1 is MGHDK and CDR2 is SYGVNS. The V gene end was trimmed by 5 bases and the J gene end by 0 bases; junction bases not matched to a gene: 4.

Only one count was recorded for this clone. The rearrangement joins TRBV7-3 to TRBJ2-1, with TRBD2 as a possible D gene (5 bases). The V and J ends lost 4 bases and 0 bases respectively, with 10 bases between them. The CDR3 is made up of 15 amino acids. CDR1 and CDR2 (germline): SGHTA, FQGTGA. The CDR3 region is CASSSRLSSYNEQFF. The CDR3 bases are TGTGCCAGCAGCTCCAGACTAAGCTCCTACAATGAGCAGTTCTTC.

The V and J genes are TRBV30 and TRBJ2-7; weak D call: TRBD1 (5 bases). The germline V and J ends were trimmed by 5 bases and 0 bases, with 14 bases remaining between them. The CDR3 is made up of 14 amino acids. Germline assignment: CDR1 GTSNPN and CDR2 SVGIG (reference sequence). The CDR3 region has the DNA TGTGCCTGGGCTAGACAGTCAAGCTCCTACGAGCAGTACTTC. Its translation is CAWARQSSSYEQYF.

Written as DNA, the CDR3 is TGTGCCAGCAGCCCGACAGGCTACAATGAGCAGTTCTTC. Its translation is CASSPTGYNEQFF. The rearrangement joins TRBV5-6 to TRBJ2-1, with a tentative D call TRBD1 (6 bases). From germline, CDR1 is SGHDT and CDR2 YYEEEE. V was shortened by 4 bases and J by 3 bases, with 8 bases between the two germline ends. CDR3 length: 13 amino acids.